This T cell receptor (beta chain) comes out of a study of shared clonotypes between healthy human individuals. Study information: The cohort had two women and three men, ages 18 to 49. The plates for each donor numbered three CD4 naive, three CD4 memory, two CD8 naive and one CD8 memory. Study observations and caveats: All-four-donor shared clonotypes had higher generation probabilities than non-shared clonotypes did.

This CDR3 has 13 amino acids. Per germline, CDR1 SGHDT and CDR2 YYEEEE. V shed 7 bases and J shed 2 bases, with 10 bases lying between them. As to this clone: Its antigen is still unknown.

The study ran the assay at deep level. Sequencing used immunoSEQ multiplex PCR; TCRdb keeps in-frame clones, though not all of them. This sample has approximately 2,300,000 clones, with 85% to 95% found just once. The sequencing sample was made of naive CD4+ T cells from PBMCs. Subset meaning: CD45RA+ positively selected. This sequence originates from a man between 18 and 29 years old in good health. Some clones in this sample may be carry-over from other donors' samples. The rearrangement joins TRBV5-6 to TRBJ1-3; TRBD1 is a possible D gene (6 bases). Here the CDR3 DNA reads TGTGCCAGCCACAGGGAGGCTGGAAACACCATATATTTT. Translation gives CASHREAGNTIYF.